This entry is about one T cell receptor beta chain. These data originate in a study of blood T cell repertoires in COVID-19. Sequencing was performed with immunoSEQ multiplex PCR; in TCRdb, only in-frame clones are kept and a portion is missing. The sample holds 150,000 to 200,000 clones; roughly 84% are singletons and the top ten take 1.5%. The specimen was peripheral blood. This sequence was found in a human donor in a cohort sampled during active COVID-19.

The CDR3 is CASSWGQVNRNSGNTIYF. In DNA, the CDR3 is TGCGCCAGCAGCTGGGGACAGGTCAATAGAAACTCTGGAAACACCATATATTTT. V is TRBV5-1 and J is TRBJ1-3, with TRBD1 matching over 8 bases. The CDR3 is 18 residues long. Germline V CDR1 and CDR2: SGHRS, YFSETQ. V shed 3 bases and J 0 bases; nucleotides not matched to a gene: 11.